This T cell receptor (beta chain) was sequenced for a study of neurological immune-mediated disorders. Study observations and caveats: Phylogenetic grouping assigned the repertoires of 18 of 34 multiple sclerosis patients to a single related-CDR3 cluster, representing a possible signature. The multiple sclerosis repertoire cluster had no clinical or MRI feature associated with it.

CDR1 is ENHRY and CDR2 is SYGVKD in the germline V gene. V lost 0 bases to trimming and J lost 7 bases, with 6 bases between them. The CDR3 is 12 residues long. This clonotype showed up many times. What it binds is unknown. cDNA synthesis was performed by 5'RACE with 10-nucleotide random UMIs. Sequencing runs each generated in excess of 180 million TCR-beta sequences derived from 15-18 subjects. TCRdb itself ran the 5' RACE reads through MiXCR, one entry per CDR3 protein. The sample records tens of thousands of distinct CDR3 sequences, 4% to 6% being singletons. Sample: PBMCs. The chain combines TRBV10-3 with TRBJ2-5; either TRBD1 or TRBD2 may supply D (5 bases each). The TCR originated in a woman aged 25 to 39 with multiple sclerosis. CDR3 amino acids: CAISESGGTQYF. Written as DNA, the CDR3 is TGTGCCATCAGTGAGTCTGGGGGGACCCAGTACTTC.